These 31 T cell receptor beta chains were all obtained from the same sample, sequenced in a study of T cells in Graves' hyperthyroidism and ophthalmopathy. Amplified regions were TCR beta CDR3 sequences from RNA transcripts. When the TCR CDR3 underwent first-round RT-PCR, the HTBI primer set was used. MiXCR, run by TCRdb on the multiplex PCR reads, gives a single entry per CDR3 protein. The sample lists just under 750,000 distinct CDR3 sequences, roughly 32% occurring once. The sample consisted of blood. The source is a woman aged 40 to 50 with Graves' hyperthyroidism.

In its sample, this clonotype was seen many times. The V call is TRBV12-3 or TRBV12-4, the J call TRBJ1-2; a possible D gene is TRBD1 (5 bases). CDR3 length equals 14 residues. V dropped 3 bases and J dropped 4 bases, with 12 bases sitting between them. CDR3 DNA sequence: TGTGCCAGCAGTTTCAAGGGGTCTGGCTATGGCTACACCTTC. Translation gives CASSFKGSGYGYTF.

This clonotype was seen repeatedly, ten times or more. The V call is TRBV20-1, the J call TRBJ2-7; no clear D. Trimming left V 4 bases short and J 4 bases short, with 17 bases between. This CDR3 is 14 amino acids long. Per germline, CDR1 DFQATT and CDR2 SNEGSKA (reference sequence). This CDR3 is CSAIDRVLEYEQYF. Here the CDR3 DNA reads TGCAGTGCTATTGACCGGGTCTTAGAATACGAGCAGTACTTC.

In this sample, this clonotype turned up many times. The chain recombines TRBV7-9 with TRBJ2-7; D is uncertain. V lost 3 bases and J 1 base, leaving 4 bases between the germline ends. In germline, CDR1 is SEHNR, CDR2 FQNEAQ (reference sequence). CDR3 length: 12 residues. The CDR3 reads CASSFPSYEQYF. DNA for the CDR3: TGTGCCAGCAGCTTTCCGTCCTACGAGCAGTACTTC.

Turning to this clonotype: This may be a read error, as it is one base from a much larger clone. The chain links TRBV4-3 to TRBJ1-2, with D possibly TRBD1 on 5 matching bases. Between the trimmed V and J ends, which lost 6 bases and 9 bases, there was a span of 23 bases. Germline V gene lookup returns CDR1 LGHNA and CDR2 YSLEER. The CDR3 is 15 amino acids. The CDR3 region is CASRPQFGDPYSYTF. CDR3 nucleotide sequence: TGCGCCAGCAGACCCCAATTCGGGGACCCTTATAGCTACACCTTC.

The sample holds a few counts of this clonotype. This sequence joins TRBV9 and TRBJ2-7, with 11 nucleotides matching TRBD2. The CDR3 is 17 amino acids. The germline CDR1 and CDR2 sequences are SGDLS and YYNGEE. The trim removed 4 bases at V and 5 bases at J, leaving 14 bases unmatched. CDR3 protein: CASSLSSGGPSLDEQYF. DNA of the CDR3: TGTGCCAGCAGCCTATCTAGCGGGGGGCCATCTCTGGACGAGCAGTACTTC.

The J gene is TRBJ2-3, the V gene TRBV15; 9 positions match TRBD2. The CDR3 runs to 15 residues. Germline V gene sequence: CDR1 LNHNV, CDR2 YYDKDF (reference sequence). The V and J ends lost 8 bases and 6 bases, in that order; junction bases with no gene match: 12. CDR3 nucleotides: TGTGCCACCGGGTTAGCGGGAGCAGGTGGGGATACGCAGTATTTT. Residues: CATGLAGAGGDTQYF.

Details on this clonotype: The CDR3 end shows no conserved phenylalanine or tryptophan, and so a read error is likely. V usage is TRBV6-2 or TRBV6-3 and J usage is TRBJ1-1, with unresolved D. This CDR3 has 12 amino acids. V was cut by 2 bases and J by 8 bases, with 9 bases left in between. Germline values: CDR1 MNHEY, CDR2 SVGEGT. This CDR3 is CASSYETREAFL. The CDR3 coding sequence is TGTGCCAGCAGTTACGAAACAAGAGAAGCTTTCCTT.

This clonotype was seen more than once but under ten times. The J gene is TRBJ1-2, the V gene TRBV2; 7 bases map to TRBD1. This CDR3 comprises 14 residues. The junction had 8 bases not matched to a gene; V was cut back by 6 bases and J by 4 bases. The germline V gene encodes CDR1 SNHLY and CDR2 FYNNEI. CDR3 in amino acids: CASSQEGQSYGYTF. DNA for the CDR3: TGTGCCAGCAGCCAAGAGGGACAGAGCTATGGCTACACCTTC.

The chain joins TRBV9 to TRBJ1-2; the match to TRBD1 covers 7 bases. The germline gives CDR1 SGDLS, CDR2 YYNGEE. Trimming removed 3 bases from V and 0 bases from J; junction bases left unmatched: 8. This CDR3 spans 16 amino acids. This CDR3 reads CASSAEQGSSNYGYTF. Written as DNA, the CDR3 is TGTGCCAGCAGCGCCGAACAGGGGTCCTCTAACTATGGCTACACCTTC.

This clonotype came up many times. The chain recombines TRBV15 with TRBJ1-1; no clear D. Germline V gene data show CDR1 as LNHNV and CDR2 as YYDKDF (reference sequence). Trimming pared 1 base from V and 2 bases from J, leaving 8 bases between. The CDR3 has 14 residues. CDR3 residues: CATSRANSNTEAFF. In nucleotides, the CDR3 is TGTGCCACCAGCAGAGCAAACAGCAACACTGAAGCTTTCTTT.

CDR3 sequence reads: CASSVGGRGGTEAFF. The CDR3 nucleotides read TGTGCCAGCAGCGTAGGAGGACGGGGGGGAACTGAAGCTTTCTTT. This chain connects TRBV9 to TRBJ1-1; the D gene is possibly TRBD1 (5 bases). There are 15 residues in the CDR3. The V and J ends lost 0 bases and 5 bases respectively, with 14 bases between them. The germline V gene encodes CDR1 SGDLS and CDR2 YYNGEE. Full variable domain (remainder filled in from reference TRBV9 and TRBJ1-1): DSGVTQTPKHLITATGQRVTLRCSPRSGDLSVYWYQQSLDQGLQFLIQYYNGEERAKGNILERFSAQQFPDLHSELNLSSLELGDSALYFCASSVGGRGGTEAFFGQGTRLTVV.

This clonotype was detected only a few times. V usage is TRBV6-1 and J usage is TRBJ1-5; 8 bases line up with TRBD1. The CDR3 extends over 15 amino acids. J was trimmed by 5 bases and V by 11 bases; bases with no gene match: 14. CDR1 is MNHNS, CDR2 SASEGT, per germline. This CDR3 reads CAAKFTGGGDQPQHF. In DNA form, the CDR3 reads TGTGCCGCGAAATTCACAGGGGGTGGTGATCAGCCCCAGCATTTT.

This clonotype was picked up a small number of times. The V and J genes are TRBV2 and TRBJ1-6; D gene uncertain. There are 12 residues in the CDR3. Trimming took 6 bases from V and 2 from J, leaving 2 bases between them. Germline-derived CDR1 and CDR2 are SNHLY and FYNNEI. CDR3 nucleotide sequence: TGTGCCAGCAGACCCTATAATTCACCCCTCCACTTT. It is translated as CASRPYNSPLHF.

This clonotype was detected ten times or more. The chain combines TRBV20-1 with TRBJ2-7; 9 positions agree with TRBD2. Germline assignment: CDR1 DFQATT and CDR2 SNEGSKA (reference sequence). CDR3 length: 16 residues. V was pared by 5 bases and J by 3 bases, with 14 bases of the junction left unmatched. CDR3 protein: CSAPGTSSPRDYEQYF. In DNA form, the CDR3 reads TGCAGTGCTCCCGGGACTAGCTCTCCTCGCGACTACGAGCAGTACTTC.

The chain recombines TRBV25-1 with TRBJ1-5; D not certain. Germline V gene sequence: CDR1 MGHDK, CDR2 SYGVNS. The V and J ends lost 4 bases and 3 bases respectively, with 16 bases between them. This CDR3 has 16 amino acids. The CDR3 sequence: CASSARIPGLNQPQHF. The CDR3 DNA is TGTGCCAGCAGTGCTCGGATCCCGGGTCTCAATCAGCCCCAGCATTTT. Based on the CDR3 plus reference TRBV25-1 and TRBJ1-5, the full variable domain is EADIYQTPRYLVIGTGKKITLECSQTMGHDKMYWYQQDPGMELHLIHYSYGVNSTEKGDLSSESTVSRIRTEHFPLTLESARPSHTSQYLCASSARIPGLNQPQHFGDGTRLSIL.

The V and J genes are TRBV7-2 and TRBJ1-6; TRBD1 might be the D (5 bases). Between the trimmed V and J ends, which lost 1 base and 8 bases, there was a span of 15 bases. Germline CDR1 and CDR2: SGHTA and FQGNSA. This CDR3 has 16 residues. CDR3: CASSLEMGPGYSPLHF. Written as DNA, the CDR3 is TGTGCCAGCAGCTTAGAAATGGGACCAGGGTATTCACCCCTCCACTTT.

This clonotype showed up many times. This chain connects TRBV7-2 to TRBJ1-1; no firm D call. Germline values: CDR1 SGHTA, CDR2 FQGNSA. This CDR3 contains 14 residues. V was clipped by 5 bases and J by 2 bases, with 12 bases between them. In nucleotides, the CDR3 is TGTGCCAGCAGCCCCCGTGTGTTTAACACTGAAGCTTTCTTT. Its translation: CASSPRVFNTEAFF.

Points on this clonotype: The junction departs from germline at one end; a sequencing error may be responsible. The chain combines TRBV7-6 with TRBJ1-4; D gene unclear. The length of the CDR3 is 17 residues. Germline CDR1 SGHVS, CDR2 FNYEAQ. In nucleotides, the CDR3 is TGTGTCAGCAGCTTGTCCCCGGGGTGGCAGGATAATGAAAAACTGTTTTTT. The encoded protein is CVSSLSPGWQDNEKLFF.

For this clonotype: Germline is not matched at one junction end, which may reflect a read error. This sequence joins TRBV6-1 and TRBJ2-2, with 11 bases aligning to TRBD2. From germline, CDR1 is MNHNS and CDR2 SASEGT. This CDR3 is built from 16 residues. This chain's CDR3 is CAGSVRLAGNTGELFF. CDR3 in DNA: TGTGCCGGCAGTGTGAGACTAGCGGGAAACACCGGGGAGCTGTTTTTT.

The rearrangement joins TRBV2 to TRBJ1-4; TRBD1 is a possible D gene (5 bases). This CDR3 has 13 amino acids. CDR1 is SNHLY and CDR2 is FYNNEI in the germline V gene. The V end lost 8 bases, the J end lost 6 bases, and 13 bases lay between the germline ends. This chain's CDR3 is CASGGEVDEKLFF. Written as DNA, the CDR3 is TGTGCCAGCGGGGGGGAAGTGGATGAAAAACTGTTTTTT.

This chain uses TRBV5-1 with TRBJ2-1; 9 bases are shared with TRBD2. The CDR3 is 16 residues long. V trimming: 0 bases; J trimming: 3 bases; junction bases outside the gene matches: 4. The germline gives CDR1 SGHRS, CDR2 YFSETQ. The CDR3 region is CASSLGSGSFYNEQFF. In DNA, the CDR3 is TGCGCCAGCAGCTTGGGTAGCGGGAGTTTCTACAATGAGCAGTTCTTC.

This clonotype was observed many times. V gene TRBV7-8 combines with J gene TRBJ1-6, with D maybe TRBD1 (6 bases). Germline V gives CDR1 SGHVS, CDR2 FQNEAQ. Trimming cost V 4 bases and J 10 bases, with 14 bases left between them. This CDR3 contains 14 residues. CDR3 sequence: CASSSGQRPSPLHF. CDR3 coding DNA: TGTGCCAGCAGCTCCGGACAGCGCCCGTCACCCCTCCACTTT.

In its sample, this clonotype was seen once. It may be a read error: a sequence one base away is much more abundant. The V and J genes are TRBV7-2 and TRBJ1-1; D not resolved. This CDR3 is 13 amino acids long. V was pared by 5 bases and J by 11 bases, with 18 bases between. CDR1 and CDR2 from the germline V gene are SGHTA and FQGNSA. Here the CDR3 reads CASSPKLWVCAFF. CDR3 coding DNA: TGTGCCAGCAGCCCGAAGCTCTGGGTGTGCGCTTTCTTT.

This clonotype was found many times. The chain joins TRBV20-1 to TRBJ1-2; D gene unclear. The V end was cut by 0 bases, the J end by 0 bases, with 11 bases between. CDR3 length: 15 residues. The V gene's germline CDR1 is DFQATT and CDR2 SNEGSKA (reference sequence). This chain's CDR3 is CSARDQTQSNYGYTF. DNA of the CDR3: TGCAGTGCTAGAGATCAGACCCAATCTAACTATGGCTACACCTTC.

The J gene is TRBJ2-7, the V gene TRBV7-9; 9 bases align to TRBD1. Per the germline V gene, CDR1 is SEHNR and CDR2 is FQNEAQ (reference sequence). V lost 5 bases and J lost 4; bases outside the gene matches: 6. This CDR3 has 14 residues. The CDR3 region is CASSPRGTGYEQYF. The DNA of the CDR3 is TGTGCCAGCAGCCCCCGGGGGACAGGGTACGAGCAGTACTTC.

This clonotype appeared once. A read error may account for a junction end that differs from germline. The chain joins TRBV19 to TRBJ1-5; unclear D gene. This CDR3 contains 12 residues. The V gene's germline CDR1 is LNHDA and CDR2 SQIVND (reference sequence). CDR3 coding DNA: TGTGCCAGCAGCTTGAGCAATCAGCCCCAGCGTTTT. It encodes CASSLSNQPQRF.

The rearrangement uses TRBV4-3 and TRBJ2-7; TRBD2 is a possible D gene (5 bases). This CDR3 has 15 amino acids. V was clipped by 4 bases and J by 0 bases, with 13 bases between them. CDR1 and CDR2 (germline): LGHNA, YSLEER. As DNA, the CDR3 is TGCGCCAGCAGCCTTTCGGATGCGGGCTCCTACGAGCAGTACTTC. It encodes CASSLSDAGSYEQYF.

This clonotype was seen only once. A read error may be the cause here, since a much bigger clone is one base away. The chain combines TRBV5-6 with TRBJ1-2; a weak D match, TRBD1 (5 bases). The CDR3 extends over 13 amino acids. Germline loops: CDR1 SGHDT, CDR2 YYEEEE. The CDR3: CASSFPGIGGCTF. The CDR3 DNA follows: TGTGCCAGCAGCTTCCCAGGGATCGGCGGCTGCACCTTC.

CDR3 sequence reads: CAISVGGEKLFF. DNA for the CDR3: TGTGCCATCAGTGTGGGGGGGGAAAAACTGTTTTTT. The rearrangement uses TRBV10-3 and TRBJ1-4; D is perhaps TRBD1 (5 bases). The CDR3 loop spans 12 amino acids. V was shortened by 4 bases and J by 8 bases, with 8 bases between the two germline ends. The germline V gene encodes CDR1 ENHRY and CDR2 SYGVKD.

This clonotype has at least ten counts. The rearrangement joins TRBV20-1 to TRBJ2-5; a possible D gene is TRBD2 (6 bases). The CDR3 has 13 amino acids. Germline CDR1 DFQATT, CDR2 SNEGSKA (reference sequence). With 2 bases removed from V and 5 bases from J, the gap between germline ends came to 12 bases. The CDR3 loop reads CSARPRGGETQYF. CDR3 nucleotide sequence: TGCAGTGCTAGACCACGTGGGGGGGAGACCCAGTACTTC.

This clonotype was seen more than once but under ten times. The rearrangement uses TRBV7-2 and TRBJ2-2, with a weak D call TRBD2 (6 bases). V was clipped by 0 bases and J by 5 bases, with 13 bases between them. The CDR3 has 16 residues. CDR1 and CDR2 (germline): SGHTA, FQGNSA. For the CDR3, the DNA is TGTGCCAGCAGCTTAGCGGACTACCCGCGGACCGGGGAGCTGTTTTTT. Translating gives CASSLADYPRTGELFF.